Reported below is one T cell receptor beta chain. This record belongs to a study of blood T cell repertoires in COVID-19. On the study more broadly: Italy, Spain and the United States were the sources of the convalescent and acute COVID-19 samples. Nucleic acid was either cDNA or gDNA, and it came from T cells, B-cell-depleted T cells, or PBMCs.

As originally analysed: Estimates of nucleated cell counts were drawn from the amplification of reference gene primers. This table comes from immunoSEQ multiplex PCR, and its TCRdb copy is limited to in-frame clones, with some not included. V and J calls and clone size follow that table, whereas D and trimming were derived from the DNA. The repertoire holds approximately 150,000 clones, 81% seen once, with roughly a tenth in the top ten. Sequenced material: peripheral blood. This TCR was sampled from a human donor in a cohort sampled during active COVID-19.

The CDR3 nucleotides read TGTGCCAGCAGCCCCGAGTGGGGGGGACAAGAGACCCAGTACTTC. Translation: CASSPEWGGQETQYF. The V call is TRBV5-4, the J call TRBJ2-5, with 7 bases lining up with TRBD2. Germline V gene data show CDR1 as SGHNT and CDR2 as YYREEE (reference sequence). J lost 2 bases, V lost 4 bases, and 8 bases had no gene match. CDR3 length equals 15 residues.